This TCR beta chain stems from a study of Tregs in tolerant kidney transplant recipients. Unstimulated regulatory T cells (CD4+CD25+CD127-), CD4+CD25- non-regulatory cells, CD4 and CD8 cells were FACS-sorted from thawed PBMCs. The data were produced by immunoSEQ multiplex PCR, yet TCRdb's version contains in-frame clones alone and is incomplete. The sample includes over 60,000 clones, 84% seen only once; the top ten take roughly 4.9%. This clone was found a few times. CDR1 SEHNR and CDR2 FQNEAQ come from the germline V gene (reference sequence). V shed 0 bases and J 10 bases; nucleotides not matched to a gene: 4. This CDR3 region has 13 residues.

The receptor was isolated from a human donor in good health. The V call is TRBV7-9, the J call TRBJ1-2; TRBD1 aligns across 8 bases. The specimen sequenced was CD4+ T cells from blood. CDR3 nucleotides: TGTGCCAGCAGCTTAGCTGGGACAGGTGTCTACACCTTC. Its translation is CASSLAGTGVYTF.